This record looks at one TCR beta chain sequence and its context. This sample stems from a study of blood T cell repertoires in COVID-19. On the study more broadly: Recovered Cohort 3 donors showed two negative PCRs, clearance, or symptom resolution. PBMCs, B-cell-depleted T cells, or T cells provided the cDNA or gDNA that made up the material. The United States, Italy and Spain supplied acute and convalescent COVID-19 samples.

Clones were sequenced by immunoSEQ multiplex PCR, and TCRdb holds only the in-frame ones, with some missing. The table has 200,000 to 250,000 clones, 70% to 90% seen once. The germline CDR1 and CDR2 sequences are SGHAT and FQNNGV. V was pared by 1 base and J by 8 bases, with 21 bases between. This CDR3 is 17 amino acids long. V and J are TRBV11-2 and TRBJ2-4, with D possibly matching TRBD1 (7 bases). The specimen sequenced was PBMCs or T cells enriched from blood (not recorded which). The TCR was taken from a woman aged 50 to 60 in a cohort exposed to, infected with or recovered from COVID-19 (not recorded which). The CDR3 protein is CASSLGQGGYSGDIQYF. DNA of the CDR3: TGTGCCAGCAGCTTAGGACAGGGCGGGTACTCGGGGGACATTCAGTACTTC. Combining the CDR3 with reference TRBV11-2 and TRBJ2-4 gives the whole variable domain EAGVAQSPRYKIIEKRQSVAFWCNPISGHATLYWYQQILGQGPKLLIQFQNNGVVDDSQLPKDRFSAERLKGVDSTLKIQPAKLEDSAVYLCASSLGQGGYSGDIQYFGAGTRLSVL.